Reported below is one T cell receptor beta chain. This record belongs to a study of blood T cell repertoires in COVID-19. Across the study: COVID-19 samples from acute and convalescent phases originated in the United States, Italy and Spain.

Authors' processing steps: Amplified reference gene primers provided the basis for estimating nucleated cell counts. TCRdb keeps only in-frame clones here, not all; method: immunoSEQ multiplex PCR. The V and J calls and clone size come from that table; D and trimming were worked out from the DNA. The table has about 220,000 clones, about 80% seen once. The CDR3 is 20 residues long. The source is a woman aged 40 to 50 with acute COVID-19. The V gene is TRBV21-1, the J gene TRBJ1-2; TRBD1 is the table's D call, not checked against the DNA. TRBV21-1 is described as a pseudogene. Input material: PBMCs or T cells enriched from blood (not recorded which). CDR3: CASSCRRDTHQLKTNYGYTF. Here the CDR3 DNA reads TGTGCCAGCAGCTGCAGAAGGGACACGCACCAATTGAAAACCAACTATGGCTACACCTTC.